Below, 30 T cell receptor beta chains from the same sample are listed, as sequenced in a study of siplizumab effects on memory and regulatory T cells. Assay used: immunoSEQ multiplex PCR; TCRdb lists only in-frame clones, some missing. The sample lists around 100,000 clones; 91% were seen once. Specimen: CD4+ T cells sorted from blood. The receptors were sampled from a human donor in good health.

The J gene is TRBJ1-6, the V gene TRBV7-2; D is ambiguous. From germline, CDR1 is SGHTA and CDR2 FQGNSA. V was pared by 2 bases and J by 9 bases, with 2 bases between. The CDR3 is 11 residues long. CDR3 protein: CASSLSSPLHF. As DNA, the CDR3 is TGTGCCAGCAGCTTATCTTCACCCCTCCACTTT.

This chain joins TRBV9 and TRBJ2-5; 8 positions agree with TRBD1. The J call may be wrong; the DNA end is better matched by TRBJ2-7. There are 14 residues in the CDR3. Germline CDR1 is SGDLS and CDR2 is YYNGEE. The CDR3, as DNA: TGTGCCAGCTGGTGGACAGGGATTTCCTACGAGCAGTACTTC. Protein: CASWWTGISYEQYF.

The chain links TRBV5-5 to TRBJ2-1, with 8 bases aligning to TRBD1. Germline CDR1 is SGHKS and CDR2 is YYEKEE (reference sequence). The CDR3 sequence is 16 residues long. V lost 0 bases, J lost 2 bases, and 4 bases stayed unmatched. In nucleotides, the CDR3 is TGTGCCAGCAGCTTGGGTGGGACAGGTCCCTACAATGAGCAGTTCTTC. Encoded protein: CASSLGGTGPYNEQFF.

The CDR3 nucleotides are TGTGCCAGCAGCTGGGGGGGCTACGAGCAGTACTTC. Protein sequence: CASSWGGYEQYF. V is TRBV5-6 and J is TRBJ2-7, with TRBD2 matching over 7 bases. The CDR3 length is 12 residues. Germline values: CDR1 SGHDT, CDR2 YYEEEE. The ends lost 3 bases at V and 3 bases at J; junction bases unmatched: 0.

The chain employs TRBV7-9 and TRBJ2-3, with D maybe TRBD2 (6 bases). Germline CDR1 and CDR2: SEHNR and FQNEAQ (reference sequence). Trimming left V 2 bases short and J 9 bases short, with 9 bases between. The CDR3 has 12 residues. CDR3 in DNA: TGTGCCAGCAGCTTACCTACTAGCACGCAGTATTTT. Translated, it gives CASSLPTSTQYF.

This rearrangement joins TRBV11-1 to TRBJ1-1; D may be TRBD1 (5 bases). Germline V gene lookup returns CDR1 SGHAT and CDR2 FQDESV (reference sequence). The CDR3 runs to 14 residues. Trimming took 4 bases from V and 4 from J, leaving 13 bases between them. The CDR3 bases are TGTGCCAGCAGCTCCCAGGGACCGGTCACTGAAGCTTTCTTT. This gives the protein CASSSQGPVTEAFF.

This rearrangement joins TRBV7-9 to TRBJ2-7; no clear D. Germline V gene lookup returns CDR1 SEHNR and CDR2 FQNEAQ (reference sequence). The germline V and J ends were trimmed by 5 bases and 3 bases, with 11 bases remaining between them. The CDR3 extends over 13 amino acids. In DNA form, the CDR3 reads TGTGCCAGCAGCCGAGGAGCGATCTACGAGCAGTACTTC. It encodes CASSRGAIYEQYF.

This rearrangement joins TRBV7-8 to TRBJ1-1, with 8 bases lining up with TRBD1. J gave up 4 bases and V 5 bases, and 9 bases lay outside the gene matches. The CDR3 contains 15 residues. In germline, CDR1 is SGHVS, CDR2 FQNEAQ. CDR3 sequence reads: CASSPRQGWSTEAFF. CDR3 sequence (DNA): TGTGCCAGCAGCCCTAGACAGGGGTGGAGCACTGAAGCTTTCTTT.

This chain joins TRBV18 and TRBJ2-4; D is ambiguous. CDR1 KGHSH and CDR2 LQKENI come from the germline V gene. The length of the CDR3 is 14 residues. Trimming cost V 6 bases and J 1 base, with 10 bases left between them. Here the CDR3 reads CASSLGVAKNIQYF. The CDR3, as DNA: TGTGCCAGCTCCCTTGGCGTGGCCAAAAACATTCAGTACTTC. Based on the CDR3 plus reference TRBV18 and TRBJ2-4, the full variable domain is NAGVMQNPRHLVRRRGQEARLRCSPMKGHSHVYWYRQLPEEGLKFMVYLQKENIIDESGMPKERFSAEFPKEGPSILRIQQVVRGDSAAYFCASSLGVAKNIQYFGAGTRLSVL.

The chain uses TRBV13 and TRBJ2-6, with TRBD1 matching 7 bases. Germline V gene lookup returns CDR1 PRHDT and CDR2 FYEKMQ (reference sequence). The CDR3 loop spans 17 amino acids. After removal of 8 bases from V and 0 bases from J, the junction contained 10 bases not matched to a gene. The DNA for the CDR3 is TGTGCCAGCCTGACAGGGTTCAAACCCTCTGGGGCCAACGTCCTGACTTTC. Translating it yields CASLTGFKPSGANVLTF. Filled out from reference TRBV13 and TRBJ2-6, the complete variable domain reads AAGVIQSPRHLIKEKRETATLKCYPIPRHDTVYWYQQGPGQDPQFLISFYEKMQSDKGSIPDRFSAQQFSDYHSELNMSSLELGDSALYFCASLTGFKPSGANVLTFGAGSRLTVL.

The sample holds a few counts of this clone. The J gene is TRBJ2-5, the V gene TRBV6-1, with D maybe TRBD2 (6 bases). CDR3 length: 17 amino acids. Germline V gene data show CDR1 as MNHNS and CDR2 as SASEGT. Trimming left V 0 bases short and J 1 base short, with 15 bases between. CDR3 sequence (DNA): TGTGCCAGCAGTGAAGCGCGTAGTAGCGGATTCCAAGAGACCCAGTACTTC. It translates to CASSEARSSGFQETQYF.

V gene TRBV10-3 combines with J gene TRBJ1-3; D is unresolved. This CDR3 region has 14 residues. V gave up 4 bases and J gave up 0 bases, with 7 bases separating them. Germline assignment: CDR1 ENHRY and CDR2 SYGVKD. In DNA, the CDR3 is TGTGCCATCAGTGGGTCTAGCTCTGGAAACACCATATATTTT. Protein sequence: CAISGSSSGNTIYF.

The V call is TRBV30, the J call TRBJ1-2; 7 nucleotides align to TRBD1. Germline lookup yields CDR1 GTSNPN and CDR2 SVGIG (reference sequence). The CDR3 totals 14 residues. The ends lost 5 bases at V and 8 bases at J; junction bases unmatched: 14. In DNA, the CDR3 is TGTGCCTGGGAAGAAGGGACAGCTACCAAGGGCTACACCTTC. Amino acids: CAWEEGTATKGYTF.

The chain combines TRBV7-9 with TRBJ1-1; D remains ambiguous. The CDR3 is 12 amino acids. Trimming took 5 bases from V and 3 from J, leaving 7 bases between them. The germline gives CDR1 SEHNR, CDR2 FQNEAQ (reference sequence). This chain's CDR3 is CASSLRDTEAFF. Here the CDR3 DNA reads TGTGCCAGCAGCCTACGGGACACTGAAGCTTTCTTT.

The J gene is TRBJ2-7, the V gene TRBV7-2, with TRBD2 identical over 11 bases. CDR3 size: 15 residues. The germline CDR1 and CDR2 sequences are SGHTA and FQGNSA. J was trimmed by 2 bases and V by 3 bases; bases with no gene match: 3. The CDR3 nucleotides are TGTGCCAGCAGCTTTAGCGGGGGGGCCCCCTACGAGCAGTACTTC. It yields the protein CASSFSGGAPYEQYF.

Written as DNA, the CDR3 is TGTGCCAGCAGCGTAGGAAGGGGGAGATCGAACACTGAAGCTTTCTTT. Translated: CASSVGRGRSNTEAFF. J is TRBJ1-1 and V is TRBV9; D may be TRBD1 (6 bases). The germline V gene has CDR1 SGDLS and CDR2 YYNGEE. Trimming left V 0 bases short and J 1 base short, with 13 bases between. CDR3 length: 16 residues.

The V gene is TRBV19, the J gene TRBJ1-1; no definite D call. Trimming removed 6 bases at V and 0 bases at J, with 17 bases between. Germline lookup yields CDR1 LNHDA and CDR2 SQIVND (reference sequence). The CDR3 extends over 16 amino acids. CDR3 coding DNA: TGTGCCAGTAGCTTAACCCCTGAGGGCATGAACACTGAAGCTTTCTTT. Its protein is CASSLTPEGMNTEAFF.

The CDR3 reads CASSFGQPSYGYTF. In DNA, the CDR3 is TGTGCCAGCAGCTTTGGGCAACCTTCCTATGGCTACACCTTC. This chain connects TRBV5-6 to TRBJ1-2; D gene unclear. The germline V gene encodes CDR1 SGHDT and CDR2 YYEEEE. Trimming removed 2 bases at V and 4 bases at J, with 12 bases between. This CDR3 is built from 14 residues.

This clone was detected once. The chain's CDR3 is CASSLPGGYTEAFF. CDR3 coding DNA: TGTGCCAGCAGTTTGCCAGGGGGGTACACTGAAGCTTTCTTT. The chain couples TRBV28 to TRBJ1-1, with 7 nucleotides matching TRBD1. This CDR3 comprises 14 residues. Germline V lookup: CDR1 MDHEN, CDR2 SYDVKM. V lost 3 bases, J lost 3 bases, and 4 bases stayed unmatched. The entire variable domain, with the rest obtained from reference TRBV28 and TRBJ1-1, is as follows: DVKVTQSSRYLVKRTGEKVFLECVQDMDHENMFWYRQDPGLGLRLIYFSYDVKMKEKGDIPEGYSVSREKKERFSLILESASTNQTSMYLCASSLPGGYTEAFFGQGTRLTVV.

The chain joins TRBV19 to TRBJ1-1; D unclear. Germline V CDR1 and CDR2: LNHDA, SQIVND (reference sequence). The V gene lost 5 bases and the J gene lost 1 base, with 11 bases spanning the gap. There are 14 residues in the CDR3. The CDR3 region is CASSALRANTEAFF. As DNA, the CDR3 is TGTGCCAGTAGTGCCCTCCGGGCGAACACTGAAGCTTTCTTT. The entire variable domain, with the rest obtained from reference TRBV19 and TRBJ1-1, is as follows: DGGITQSPKYLFRKEGQNVTLSCEQNLNHDAMYWYRQDPGQGLRLIYYSQIVNDFQKGDIAEGYSVSREKKESFPLTVTSAQKNPTAFYLCASSALRANTEAFFGQGTRLTVV.

The chain couples TRBV6-1 to TRBJ2-3; TRBD1 is a possible D gene (6 bases). V dropped 7 bases and J dropped 3 bases, with 17 bases sitting between them. CDR1 and CDR2 (germline): MNHNS, SASEGT. The CDR3 length is 15 residues. The CDR3 reads CASTFTQGPTDTQYF. DNA of the CDR3: TGTGCCAGCACATTTACCCAGGGGCCTACAGATACGCAGTATTTT.

The chain couples TRBV6-6 to TRBJ2-1, with 11 bases matching TRBD1. V shed 4 bases and J 6 bases; nucleotides not matched to a gene: 8. Germline V gene sequence: CDR1 MNHNY, CDR2 SVGAGI (reference sequence). This CDR3 is 16 amino acids long. The CDR3 coding sequence is TGTGCCAGCAGTTTCCGCCGGGACAGGGGGGGCAATGAGCAGTTCTTC. Its protein product is CASSFRRDRGGNEQFF.

Comment on this clone: The same CDR3 also results from other DNA sequences found in this sample. The genes are TRBV28 and TRBJ1-2, with D hard to call. Trimming cost V 6 bases and J 2 bases, with 4 bases left between them. Germline-derived CDR1 and CDR2 are MDHEN and SYDVKM. This CDR3 has 11 amino acids. The CDR3 region is CASRTNYGYTF. Here the CDR3 DNA reads TGTGCCAGCAGGACAAACTATGGCTACACCTTC.

This sequence joins TRBV7-7 and TRBJ2-7, with 7 bases fitting TRBD2. The CDR3 sequence is 14 residues long. Germline trimming cut 1 base from V and 3 bases from J; bases unmatched to any gene: 3. CDR1 is SSHAT and CDR2 is FNYEAQ in the germline V gene (reference sequence). The CDR3 spells CASSLGEGDYEQYF. The DNA for the CDR3 is TGTGCCAGCAGCTTAGGGGAGGGTGACTACGAGCAGTACTTC.

The V call is TRBV5-5, the J call TRBJ1-6; TRBD1 agrees at 10 bases. The V and J ends lost 4 bases and 9 bases, in that order; junction bases with no gene match: 4. This CDR3 is built from 14 residues. Looked up from germline, CDR1 is SGHKS and CDR2 is YYEKEE (reference sequence). As DNA, the CDR3 is TGTGCCAGCAGCCCGACAGGGGGCGGTTCACCCCTCCACTTT. Protein sequence: CASSPTGGGSPLHF.

This clone has only one observation. The chain employs TRBV10-3 and TRBJ2-2, with unresolved D. This CDR3 has 11 residues. Trimming pared 10 bases from V and 2 bases from J, leaving 5 bases between. The germline V gene has CDR1 ENHRY and CDR2 SYGVKD. CDR3 sequence (DNA): TGTGCCAGCCCCAACACCGGGGAGCTGTTTTTT. As protein: CASPNTGELFF.

The V and J genes are TRBV6-5 and TRBJ1-5; D is ambiguous. Germline V gives CDR1 MNHEY, CDR2 SVGAGI. This CDR3 contains 13 residues. The V end was cut by 8 bases, the J end by 0 bases, with 8 bases between. The CDR3: CASGVYSNQPQHF. CDR3 DNA: TGTGCCAGCGGCGTTTATAGCAATCAGCCCCAGCATTTT.

The chain carries TRBV18 and TRBJ1-2; D is uncertain. The germline V gene encodes CDR1 KGHSH and CDR2 LQKENI. This CDR3 region has 12 residues. V lost 6 bases, J lost 6 bases, and 11 bases lay in between. CDR3 loop: CASSGIADGYTF. Written as DNA, the CDR3 is TGTGCCAGCTCCGGGATCGCGGATGGCTACACCTTC.

This clone was recorded only once. The chain links TRBV6-5 to TRBJ1-2; possible D gene TRBD1, 6 bases. This CDR3 has 12 amino acids. The ends were cut back, 5 bases at V and 8 bases at J, with 12 bases in the middle. Germline CDR1 is MNHEY and CDR2 is SVGAGI. CDR3 DNA sequence: TGTGCCAGCAGTGGGACATCGACGGGCTACACCTTC. This codes for CASSGTSTGYTF.

The chain has TRBV7-2 and TRBJ1-1; D is possibly TRBD1 (5 bases). The CDR3 spans 16 residues. Germline V lookup: CDR1 SGHTA, CDR2 FQGNSA. The V end lost 5 bases, the J end lost 5 bases, and 21 bases lay between the germline ends. Here the CDR3 reads CASSLFSPGRLTEAFF. Written as DNA, the CDR3 is TGTGCCAGCAGCCTATTCTCCCCGGGGCGTTTAACTGAAGCTTTCTTT. The full variable domain, in which reference TRBV7-2 and TRBJ1-1 provide the parts outside the CDR3, is GAGVSQSPSNKVTEKGKDVELRCDPISGHTALYWYRQSLGQGLEFLIYFQGNSAPDKSGLPSDRFSAERTGGSVSTLTIQRTQQEDSAVYLCASSLFSPGRLTEAFFGQGTRLTVV.